The rows below give T cell receptor beta chains drawn from one sample of a study of CD8+CD57+ T cells in acquired aplastic anemia. In TCRdb, the reads were re-called with MiXCR into one record per CDR3 protein. The sample holds about 110,000 distinct CDR3 sequences, 51% seen once. Sequencing used sorted CD4+, CD8+, or CD8+CD57+ T cells (not recorded which) from PBMCs. The source of these receptors is a human donor in good health, serving as a control. Each CDR3 is given with its conserved first and last residue. The D gene is left open where the match is weak. Clone size, where shown, is once, few, many, or a class for clones that have expanded.

v_gene	d_gene	j_gene	abundance	CDR3aa
TRBV6-1	.	TRBJ1-5	many	CASSPRTQPQHF
TRBV29-1	.	TRBJ1-1	.	CSVEGGDSEAFF
TRBV6-1	.	TRBJ2-7	many	CASNPGPGSYEQYF
TRBV7-9	.	TRBJ2-7	.	CASSFEGPYEQYF
TRBV7-2	.	TRBJ2-7	.	CASSPHISYYEQYF
TRBV24-1	.	TRBJ1-2	.	CATSDSSREKHGYTF
TRBV24-1	.	TRBJ2-2	.	CATSDTEGRELFF
TRBV20-1	TRBD1	TRBJ2-5	.	CSASYPGTAQETQYF
TRBV10-1	.	TRBJ2-2	.	CASAGAAGELFF
TRBV24-1	.	TRBJ2-2	many	CATSDLRGRYTGELFF
TRBV29-1	TRBD1	TRBJ2-5	.	CSVEVTGGGETQYF
TRBV5-6	TRBD1	TRBJ1-1	many	CASSPSGTGGVEAFF
TRBV6-1	.	TRBJ2-7	many	CASSELEESYEQYF
TRBV25-1	TRBD2	TRBJ2-1	.	CASRGEGHGLAGGAGIDEQFF
TRBV15	.	TRBJ1-2	.	CATSPPLGWTYGYTF
TRBV7-7	.	TRBJ2-1	.	CASSLTPNGEQFF
TRBV29-1	.	TRBJ1-2	few	CSVEERDLRGYTF
TRBV12-3/TRBV12-4	.	TRBJ1-2	.	CASTKRANYGYTF
TRBV2	.	TRBJ1-5	.	CASSAGDNQPQHF
TRBV14	TRBD2	TRBJ2-7	.	CASSQVAGGPGEQYF
TRBV3-1	.	TRBJ2-7	few	CTSSPQGTYEQYF
TRBV29-1	.	TRBJ2-7	.	CSAQISVYEQYF
TRBV19	.	TRBJ2-2	.	CASKGGSGTGELFF
TRBV27	TRBD1	TRBJ2-3	many	CASGRDSTDTQYF
TRBV29-1	.	TRBJ1-2	.	CSVEDGSLSYGYTF
TRBV6-1	.	TRBJ1-2	many	CASSLRGNLYGYTF
TRBV29-1	.	TRBJ2-7	.	CSVGTAAYEQYF
TRBV7-2	.	TRBJ2-1	few	CASSPRANEQFF
TRBV15	.	TRBJ2-5	.	CATSGGGETQYF
TRBV9	.	TRBJ2-5	many	CASSVAGLYQETQYF
TRBV9	.	TRBJ1-2	many	CASSGTSGGAGYTF
TRBV20-1	.	TRBJ2-7	.	CSARKGVYEQYF
TRBV5-1	.	TRBJ2-2	.	CASSRDYPGELFF
TRBV10-3	.	TRBJ1-2	once	CAISEEGGPRYYGYTF
TRBV2	.	TRBJ2-7	.	CASSDSSEHDYEQYF
TRBV4-3	TRBD1	TRBJ1-1	.	CASSQNRGNTEAFF
TRBV5-1	.	TRBJ1-2	many	CASSLGGADGYTF
TRBV10-3	TRBD1	TRBJ1-2	.	CAINSGQGGYGYTF
TRBV25-1	TRBD1	TRBJ1-4	.	CASSDRDRVTEKLFF
TRBV7-2	.	TRBJ1-2	many	CASSLGDGLGYTF
TRBV4-1	.	TRBJ1-2	.	CASSQEGVMNYGYTF
TRBV9	TRBD2	TRBJ2-3	many	CASSERIDSGGDPTDTQYF
TRBV15	.	TRBJ1-6	.	CATSRAAGDNSPLHF
TRBV18	.	TRBJ2-1	.	CASSPEVTYSYSEQFF
TRBV5-5	.	TRBJ2-1	many	CASSLVADYNEQFF